The next 13 T cell receptor beta chains were all read from a single sample in a study of blood T cell repertoires in COVID-19. Sequencing was performed with immunoSEQ multiplex PCR; in TCRdb, only in-frame clones are kept and a portion is missing. Of approximately 210,000 clones listed, approximately 80% are singletons. Sample: peripheral blood. These receptors all come from a man in his sixties with COVID-19, enrolled during active disease.

This chain uses TRBV18 with TRBJ2-2, with D perhaps TRBD1 (6 bases). V lost 4 bases to trimming and J lost 1 base, with 13 bases between them. The CDR3 is 16 residues long. Per the germline V gene, CDR1 is KGHSH and CDR2 is LQKENI. In nucleotides, the CDR3 is TGTGCCAGCTCACTACAGGGTGTTAAGAACACCGGGGAGCTGTTTTTT. Translation: CASSLQGVKNTGELFF.

This rearrangement joins TRBV5-5 to TRBJ2-3, with D perhaps TRBD1 (6 bases). Germline values: CDR1 SGHKS, CDR2 YYEKEE (reference sequence). The CDR3 length is 17 residues. V lost 4 bases and J 0 bases, leaving 18 bases between the germline ends. The CDR3 protein is CASSQTQGPPSTDTQYF. DNA of the CDR3: TGTGCCAGCAGCCAGACTCAGGGGCCCCCCAGCACAGATACGCAGTATTTT.

The V and J genes are TRBV30 and TRBJ1-5, with D possibly being TRBD1 (6 bases). The CDR3 consists of 14 residues. The V and J ends lost 0 bases and 2 bases respectively, with 8 bases between them. Germline V gene data show CDR1 as GTSNPN and CDR2 as SVGIG (reference sequence). CDR3 amino acids: CAWSVKGGNQPQHF. The CDR3 nucleotides are TGTGCCTGGAGTGTGAAGGGGGGCAATCAGCCCCAGCATTTT.

The V and J genes are TRBV18 and TRBJ1-3; TRBD1 agrees at 8 bases. In germline, CDR1 is KGHSH, CDR2 LQKENI. The V segment lost 6 bases and the J segment 4 bases; nucleotides outside the gene matches: 14. There are 17 residues in the CDR3. The CDR3 region has the DNA TGTGCCAGCTCCCCGACAGGGGCTACCTCTTACGGAAACACCATATATTTT. It codes for CASSPTGATSYGNTIYF.

The chain joins TRBV29-1 to TRBJ1-1, with TRBD1 as a possible D gene (5 bases). The V end was cut by 6 bases, the J end by 8 bases, with 16 bases between. Germline V gene data show CDR1 as SQVTM and CDR2 as ANQGSEA. The CDR3 totals 12 residues. The CDR3: CSVPVGGEEAFF. CDR3 bases: TGCAGCGTCCCGGTGGGGGGAGAGGAAGCTTTCTTT.

CDR3 protein: CASRSAGAGYTQYF. CDR3 coding DNA: TGTGCCAGCAGATCGGCAGGGGCGGGCTATACGCAGTATTTT. V gene TRBV3-1 (or the pseudogene TRBV3-2) combines with J gene TRBJ2-3, with a possible D match to TRBD1 (6 bases). Germline V gene lookup returns CDR1 LGHDT and CDR2 YNNKEL (reference sequence). The CDR3 has 14 amino acids. Between the trimmed V and J ends, which lost 6 bases and 7 bases, there was a span of 17 bases.

The gene calls are TRBV19 and TRBJ1-1; 10 bases match TRBD1. The CDR3 has 13 amino acids. V lost 10 bases to trimming and J lost 1 base; unmatched junction nucleotides: 3. Germline values: CDR1 LNHDA, CDR2 SQIVND (reference sequence). CDR3 nucleotide sequence: TGTGCCACCGGGGACAGGGGGAACACTGAAGCTTTCTTT. Protein product: CATGDRGNTEAFF.

The chain couples TRBV15 to TRBJ2-7; possible D gene TRBD2, 6 bases. Per germline, CDR1 LNHNV and CDR2 YYDKDF (reference sequence). This CDR3 has 15 residues. V dropped 0 bases and J dropped 5 bases, with 14 bases sitting between them. CDR3 protein: CATSRDPGGLDEQYF. In nucleotides, the CDR3 is TGTGCCACCAGCAGAGATCCTGGGGGGTTGGACGAGCAGTACTTC.

The chain is built from TRBV30 and TRBJ1-3; 9 positions agree with TRBD1. Germline CDR1 reads GTSNPN; CDR2 reads SVGIG (reference sequence). The CDR3 sequence is 15 residues long. V lost 0 bases and J lost 4; bases outside the gene matches: 4. CDR3 residues: CAWSVLGTGGNTIYF. The CDR3 DNA follows: TGTGCCTGGAGTGTACTTGGGACAGGGGGAAACACCATATATTTT.

The J gene is TRBJ1-1, the V gene TRBV5-4; D call uncertain. CDR1 is SGHNT and CDR2 is YYREEE in the germline V gene (reference sequence). The CDR3 length is 15 residues. The V and J ends lost 0 bases and 0 bases respectively, with 9 bases between them. The DNA for the CDR3 is TGTGCCAGCAGCTTGGCCGTACAGCTGAACACTGAAGCTTTCTTT. It codes for CASSLAVQLNTEAFF.

This chain uses TRBV18 with TRBJ1-2; 10 positions match TRBD1. The CDR3 length is 16 residues. Losses at the gene ends were 2 bases for V and 5 bases for J; bases not matched to a gene: 8. Germline CDR1 and CDR2: KGHSH and LQKENI. The CDR3, as DNA: TGTGCCAGCTCACCATCTGGGGACAGGGGTTCGTATGGCTACACCTTC. Protein: CASSPSGDRGSYGYTF.

This chain joins TRBV13 and TRBJ1-1; 9 positions agree with TRBD1. The CDR3 sequence is 14 residues long. The V and J ends lost 5 bases and 2 bases, in that order; junction bases with no gene match: 3. In germline, CDR1 is PRHDT, CDR2 FYEKMQ (reference sequence). This CDR3 is CASSPDRGNTEAFF. The CDR3 DNA is TGTGCCAGCAGCCCGGACAGGGGAAACACTGAAGCTTTCTTT.

This clone was seen once. V is TRBV6-4 and J is TRBJ1-1; tentatively, D is TRBD1 (5 bases). This CDR3 region has 13 residues. Between the trimmed V and J ends, which lost 4 bases and 4 bases, there was a span of 10 bases. Germline-derived CDR1 and CDR2 are MRHNA and SNTAGT. The CDR3 loop is CASSGQLGTEAFF. The CDR3 DNA reads TGTGCCAGCAGTGGACAGCTTGGCACTGAAGCTTTCTTT.